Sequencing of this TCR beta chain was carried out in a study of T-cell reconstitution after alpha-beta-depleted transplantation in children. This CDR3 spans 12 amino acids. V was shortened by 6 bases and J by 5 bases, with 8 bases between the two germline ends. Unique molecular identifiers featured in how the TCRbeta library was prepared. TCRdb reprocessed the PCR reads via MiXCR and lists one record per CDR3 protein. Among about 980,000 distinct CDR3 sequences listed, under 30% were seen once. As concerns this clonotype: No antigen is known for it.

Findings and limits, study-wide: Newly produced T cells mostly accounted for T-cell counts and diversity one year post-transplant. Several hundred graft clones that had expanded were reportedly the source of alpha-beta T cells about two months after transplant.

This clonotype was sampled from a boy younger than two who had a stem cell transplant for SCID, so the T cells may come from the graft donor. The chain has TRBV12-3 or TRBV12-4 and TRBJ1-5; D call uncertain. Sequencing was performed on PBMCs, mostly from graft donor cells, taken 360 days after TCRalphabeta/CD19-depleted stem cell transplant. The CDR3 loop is CASRFRDQPQHF. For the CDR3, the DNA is TGTGCCAGCAGGTTCCGGGATCAGCCCCAGCATTTT.